This TCR beta chain is drawn from a study of blood T cell repertoires in COVID-19 (TCRdb year 2020). Study-wide context: The collaborator samples originated in the United States, Italy and Spain and spanned the acute and convalescent phases of COVID-19. The samples were drawn from two sources: the first 160 participants of the ongoing ImmuneRACE study, and 1,000 to 1,500 subjects contributed by 6 global collaborators. The dataset comprised deeply sampled blood TCRbeta repertoires from subjects exposed to, actively infected with, or recovered from COVID-19. The repertoires were released in a freely available public database meant as a resource for research on the immune response to SARS-CoV-2. Sample metadata almost always included a de-identified subject ID, COVID-19 status, age in years and sex. HLA class I and class II types, where available, came from metadata supplied by the sample provider rather than from assay-based typing. The prospective study material was composed of cDNA or gDNA derived from T cells, B-cell-depleted T cells, or PBMCs. What the work shows at the level of the full study, not this receptor alone: The amount of clinical and demographic metadata varied by source and participant and was provided uncurated.

TCRbeta CDR3 regions were amplified from genomic DNA using the immunoSEQ Assay, a bias-controlled multiplex PCR. The paper's processing steps were these. Nucleated cell counts per sample were estimated from amplification of reference gene primers within the assay. Sequence reads were collapsed and filtered to measure the absolute abundance of every unique TCRbeta CDR3 rearrangement. For each sample, productive Simpson clonality was calculated as the square root of Simpson's diversity index over productive rearrangements. Sourced from immuneACCESS, this table was stored by TCRdb with only in-frame sequences that have V and J called. A share of the clones is absent; for the studies checked, an unresolved V gene accounts for under half, and the remainder has no known explanation. V and J calls and clone size follow that table, whereas D and trimming were derived from the DNA. Here the sample has 200,000 to 250,000 clones; about 82% occur a single time. The ten top clones hold 10% of the sample.

A word on this clone: It has no known antigen specificity. Per-base qualities were not stored, and no clone one base away is much larger.

Each collaborating institution followed its own protocols to collect whole blood in K2EDTA tubes. For TCRbeta analysis, collaborators shipped samples in one of three forms: frozen whole blood, isolated PBMCs, or DNA extracted from either of those sample types. This sequence originates from a woman over 75 with acute or convalescent COVID-19. Input material: peripheral blood.

The nucleotide sequence is given as TGTGCCAGCAGCCCCTGGGACAGGGCCCACGAGCAGTACTTC. Translated, it reads CASSPWDRAHEQYF. The chain employs TRBV21-1 and TRBJ2-7; the table assigns TRBD1, which was not confirmed against the DNA. TRBV21-1 is recorded as a pseudogene. Including cysteine and phenylalanine, the CDR3 has 14 amino acids. Only the CDR3 DNA stays, 42 bases, in frame from base 1.